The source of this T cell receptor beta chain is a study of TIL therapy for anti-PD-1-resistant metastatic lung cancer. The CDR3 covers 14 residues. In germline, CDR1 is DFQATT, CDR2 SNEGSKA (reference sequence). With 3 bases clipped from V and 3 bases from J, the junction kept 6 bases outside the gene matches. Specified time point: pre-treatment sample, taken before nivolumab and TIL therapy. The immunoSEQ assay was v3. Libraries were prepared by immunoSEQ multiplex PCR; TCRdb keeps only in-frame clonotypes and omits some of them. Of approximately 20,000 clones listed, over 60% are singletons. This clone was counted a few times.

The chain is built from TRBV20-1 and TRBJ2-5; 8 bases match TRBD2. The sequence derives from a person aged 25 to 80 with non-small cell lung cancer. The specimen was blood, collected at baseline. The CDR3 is CSASRGGAEETQYF. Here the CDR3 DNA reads TGCAGTGCTAGTCGGGGGGGGGCCGAAGAGACCCAGTACTTC.